The 28 T cell receptor beta chains given below trace back to one sample, sequenced in a study of shared clonotypes between healthy human individuals. The data were produced by immunoSEQ multiplex PCR, yet TCRdb's version contains in-frame clones alone and is incomplete. Of approximately 460,000 clones listed, more than 70% were seen once; the top ten hold 12%. Sequenced material: PBMCs. These receptors were obtained from a woman aged 40 to 55 in good health. Some clones in this sample may be carry-over from other donors' samples.

As for this clone: A far larger clone is just one base off, so this is likely a read error. The rearrangement links TRBV11-2 to TRBJ2-1, with D uncertain. CDR1 is SGHAT, CDR2 FQNNGV, per germline. The V and J ends lost 6 bases and 3 bases respectively, with 3 bases between them. CDR3 size: 11 residues. In nucleotides, the CDR3 is TGTGCCAGCAGTTTCTACAATGAGCAGTTCTTC. Translating gives CASSFYNEQFF.

CDR3 in amino acids: CASSHVGTPFDEQFF. DNA of the CDR3: TGTGCCAGCAGCCACGTCGGGACCCCGTTCGATGAGCAGTTCTTC. The rearrangement uses TRBV9 and TRBJ2-1, with D possibly being TRBD1 or TRBD2 (5 bases each). Trimming took 4 bases from V and 8 from J, leaving 19 bases between them. The CDR3 sequence is 15 residues long. Germline CDR1 reads SGDLS; CDR2 reads YYNGEE.

About this clone: A much bigger clone sits one base away, suggesting this may be a read error. A read error is likely, as this CDR3 ends without the conserved phenylalanine or tryptophan. The genes are TRBV5-1 and TRBJ2-7; D is possibly TRBD1 (6 bases). Germline CDR1 reads SGHRS; CDR2 reads YFSETQ. The V end was cut by 0 bases, the J end by 2 bases, with 6 bases between. The CDR3 consists of 13 residues. The CDR3 sequence is CASSLEGAYEQYL. The CDR3, as DNA: TGCGCCAGCAGCTTGGAGGGGGCCTACGAGCAGTACCTC.

The chain recombines TRBV6-5 with TRBJ2-6; a possible D gene is TRBD1 (5 bases). With 4 bases removed from V and 0 bases from J, the gap between germline ends came to 10 bases. The CDR3 is 16 amino acids. Germline CDR1 MNHEY, CDR2 SVGAGI. The CDR3 sequence: CASSFETGSGANVLTF. The CDR3 nucleotides are TGTGCCAGCAGTTTCGAAACAGGCTCTGGGGCCAACGTCCTGACTTTC.

In its sample, this clone was seen a few times. This rearrangement joins TRBV29-1 to TRBJ2-7, with D perhaps TRBD1 or TRBD2 (5 bases each). The CDR3 length is 14 residues. The V gene's germline CDR1 is SQVTM and CDR2 ANQGSEA. V was trimmed by 1 base and J by 0 bases, leaving 10 bases between them. CDR3: CSVEGSGSSYEQYF. The CDR3 nucleotides are TGCAGCGTTGAAGGCTCAGGGAGCTCCTACGAGCAGTACTTC.

This chain joins TRBV5-1 and TRBJ2-1, with TRBD2 as a possible D gene (5 bases). CDR1 and CDR2 from the germline V gene are SGHRS and YFSETQ. Trimming took 6 bases from V and 10 from J, leaving 11 bases between them. The length of the CDR3 is 11 residues. This CDR3 is CASNSEAEQFF. CDR3 DNA sequence: TGCGCCAGCAATAGCGAGGCGGAGCAGTTCTTC.

The V call is TRBV5-4, the J call TRBJ2-2; TRBD2 aligns across 10 bases. There are 16 residues in the CDR3. The V gene end was trimmed by 4 bases and the J gene end by 1 base; junction bases not matched to a gene: 4. Germline-derived CDR1 and CDR2 are SGHNT and YYREEE (reference sequence). The DNA of the CDR3 is TGTGCCAGCAGCCCAGGACTAGCGGAGAACACCGGGGAGCTGTTTTTT. Residues: CASSPGLAENTGELFF.

This rearrangement joins TRBV14 to TRBJ1-1; D is unclear. Germline CDR1 and CDR2: SGHDN and FVKESK. The CDR3 contains 14 residues. The V and J ends lost 1 base and 9 bases respectively, with 15 bases between them. The CDR3 nucleotides read TGTGCCAGCAGCCAAGTTCGGAACTTCGTGCAAGCTTTCTTT. Amino acid sequence: CASSQVRNFVQAFF.

Comments on this clone: The sample holds other DNA sequences that translate to the same CDR3. The chain combines TRBV9 with TRBJ1-2; no clear D gene. Trimming took off 0 bases at V and 4 bases at J, with 4 bases between the two ends. The CDR3 loop spans 12 amino acids. From germline, CDR1 is SGDLS and CDR2 YYNGEE. The CDR3 DNA follows: TGTGCCAGCAGCGTAGGCGGCTATGGCTACACCTTC. Its protein product is CASSVGGYGYTF.

This chain joins TRBV5-5 and TRBJ1-2; D possibly corresponds to TRBD1 (5 bases). This CDR3 has 13 amino acids. V was shortened by 0 bases and J by 8 bases, with 11 bases between the two germline ends. Germline V gene sequence: CDR1 SGHKS, CDR2 YYEKEE (reference sequence). The CDR3 here is CASSLASGNGYTF. DNA for the CDR3: TGTGCCAGCAGCTTGGCCTCAGGGAACGGCTACACCTTC.

With regard to this clone: A much larger clone sits a single nucleotide away, making a read error possible. This chain uses TRBV9 with TRBJ2-7; D might be TRBD1 or TRBD2, each matching 6 bases. CDR1 SGDLS and CDR2 YYNGEE come from the germline V gene. This CDR3 spans 17 amino acids. CDR3 protein: CASSVAPRGRNSYEQHF. DNA for the CDR3: TGTGCCAGCAGCGTAGCCCCGAGGGGGAGGAACTCCTACGAGCAGCACTTC.

This clone was seen just once. V and J are TRBV25-1 and TRBJ1-2, with 9 bases identical to TRBD1. Germline-derived CDR1 and CDR2 are MGHDK and SYGVNS. V lost 2 bases to trimming and J lost 7 bases; unmatched junction nucleotides: 14. This CDR3 has 17 amino acids. DNA for the CDR3: TGTGCCAGCAGTGAACCGGGAAGGACAGGGGAAGCGGGTGGCTACACCTTC. Its translation: CASSEPGRTGEAGGYTF.

Points on this clone: A far more abundant clone sits one base away, making this likely a read error. Other DNA sequences in this specimen translate into the identical CDR3. The CDR3 loop is CASRGQPNTEAFF. CDR3 nucleotide sequence: TGTGCCAGCCGGGGTCAGCCGAACACTGAAGCTTTCTTT. The chain couples TRBV19 to TRBJ1-1, with no clear D. This CDR3 region has 13 residues. CDR1 and CDR2 from the germline V gene are LNHDA and SQIVND (reference sequence). V lost 9 bases and J 1 base, leaving 12 bases between the germline ends.

On this clone: Possible read error: a much larger clone is one base away. The chain employs TRBV5-8 and TRBJ2-1; TRBD1 matches at 7 bases. CDR3 length: 14 amino acids. V lost 4 bases and J lost 2; bases outside the gene matches: 3. Germline V gene lookup returns CDR1 SGHTS and CDR2 YDEGEE. Written as DNA, the CDR3 is TGTGCCAGCAGCCCGGACAGGACCTACAATGAGCAGTTCTTC. This codes for CASSPDRTYNEQFF.

The table lists this clone with a few counts. This chain links TRBV28 with TRBJ2-7; maybe TRBD2 (6 bases). V dropped 5 bases and J dropped 4 bases, with 18 bases sitting between them. CDR1 is MDHEN, CDR2 SYDVKM, per germline. The length of the CDR3 is 15 residues. The CDR3 spells CASSGLPGLGYEQYF. CDR3 DNA sequence: TGTGCCAGCAGTGGCCTTCCGGGACTGGGATACGAGCAGTACTTC.

A remark on this clone: A single base separates this from a much larger clone, so it may be a read error. The same CDR3 can be traced to other DNA sequences in this sample. The J gene is TRBJ2-5, the V gene TRBV5-1; 9 nucleotides align to TRBD1. Germline assignment: CDR1 SGHRS and CDR2 YFSETQ. The CDR3 is 18 residues long. The CDR3 loop reads CASSLLNNLGTGQETQYF. The DNA of the CDR3 is TGCGCTAGCAGCTTGTTAAACAACCTCGGGACAGGGCAAGAGACCCAGTACTTC.

This clone was recorded once. The chain employs TRBV25-1 and TRBJ2-7, with TRBD1 identical over 8 bases. CDR1 MGHDK and CDR2 SYGVNS come from the germline V gene. The V gene end was trimmed by 9 bases and the J gene end by 2 bases; junction bases not matched to a gene: 6. CDR3 size: 13 residues. The CDR3 protein is CASRQGTTYEQYF. The CDR3 DNA is TGTGCCAGTAGACAGGGGACAACCTACGAGCAGTACTTC.

A remark on this clone: This sequence is one base from a far larger clone and is likely a read error. The same CDR3 arises from other DNA sequences in this sample as well. V is TRBV9 and J is TRBJ1-2; TRBD1 might be the D (5 bases). CDR1 is SGDLS and CDR2 is YYNGEE in the germline V gene. This CDR3 is built from 14 residues. The CDR3 region is CASSPSGPGIDYTF. The CDR3 nucleotides read TGCGCCAGCAGCCCATCTGGGCCAGGGATTGACTACACCTTC.

The V and J genes are TRBV29-1 and TRBJ1-5; D unresolved. The V end was cut by 8 bases, the J end by 2 bases, with 10 bases between. CDR1 and CDR2 from the germline V gene are SQVTM and ANQGSEA. CDR3 length: 12 amino acids. The CDR3 coding sequence is TGCAGCACCGGGAGTGGCAATCAGCCCCAGCATTTT. Its translation is CSTGSGNQPQHF.

The gene calls are TRBV10-2 and TRBJ2-7; a weak D match, TRBD2 (6 bases). This CDR3 is 11 amino acids long. Trimming pared 4 bases from V and 12 bases from J, leaving 13 bases between. In germline, CDR1 is WSHSY, CDR2 SAAADI. Written as DNA, the CDR3 is TGCGCCAGCAGTGCGGACTATCATCCGTACTTC. Its protein is CASSADYHPYF.

CDR3 DNA: TGTGCCAGCAGCCAAGAAAACGGGACTCCATCCTACGAGCAGTACTTC. Residues: CASSQENGTPSYEQYF. V and J are TRBV4-2 and TRBJ2-7, with D maybe TRBD2 (6 bases). Trimming left V 0 bases short and J 1 base short, with 13 bases between. The V gene's germline CDR1 is LGHNA and CDR2 YNFKEQ. The CDR3 runs 16 residues.

Here the CDR3 reads CASRGQRISYEQYF. Written as DNA, the CDR3 is TGTGCCTCCAGGGGGCAACGGATCTCCTACGAGCAGTACTTC. The gene calls are TRBV28 and TRBJ2-7; 8 nucleotides line up with TRBD1. J gave up 0 bases and V 11 bases, and 9 bases lay outside the gene matches. The CDR3 is 14 residues long. Germline CDR1 MDHEN, CDR2 SYDVKM. Drawing the rest from reference TRBV28 and TRBJ2-7, the complete variable domain is DVKVTQSSRYLVKRTGEKVFLECVQDMDHENMFWYRQDPGLGLRLIYFSYDVKMKEKGDIPEGYSVSREKKERFSLILESASTNQTSMYLCASRGQRISYEQYFGPGTRLTVT.

The chain combines TRBV28 with TRBJ2-7; D is perhaps TRBD1 (6 bases). Germline V gene sequence: CDR1 MDHEN, CDR2 SYDVKM. CDR3 length equals 13 residues. V gave up 6 bases and J gave up 0 bases, with 9 bases separating them. CDR3 nucleotides: TGTGCCAGCAGCCCAGGGGCCTCCTACGAGCAGTACTTC. It codes for CASSPGASYEQYF.

The chain combines TRBV7-2 with TRBJ2-7, with TRBD2 matching over 9 bases. V was clipped by 4 bases and J by 5 bases; unmatched bases: 6. CDR1 is SGHTA, CDR2 FQGNSA, per germline. The CDR3 is made up of 14 amino acids. The CDR3 nucleotides read TGTGCCAGCAGCTCCGCCGGGACTAGCAACGAGCAGTACTTC. This gives the protein CASSSAGTSNEQYF.

The V call is TRBV30, the J call TRBJ2-7; 9 nucleotides align to TRBD1. The CDR3 totals 14 residues. V lost 4 bases, J lost 2 bases, and 6 bases stayed unmatched. Germline assignment: CDR1 GTSNPN and CDR2 SVGIG (reference sequence). The CDR3 spells CAWNPGTGPYEQYF. The CDR3 bases are TGTGCCTGGAACCCGGGGACAGGGCCCTACGAGCAGTACTTC.

Worth noting for this clone: This sample includes further DNA sequences coding for the same CDR3. The chain uses TRBV9 and TRBJ2-7, with 8 bases that match TRBD2. The germline V gene has CDR1 SGDLS and CDR2 YYNGEE. This CDR3 contains 15 residues. V was pared by 0 bases and J by 2 bases, with 4 bases of the junction left unmatched. CDR3 bases: TGTGCCAGCAGCGTAGAGGCGGGAGGCCCCTACGAGCAGTACTTC. Its translation: CASSVEAGGPYEQYF.

This clone was recorded only once. The rearrangement joins TRBV27 to TRBJ2-1; D is possibly TRBD2 (5 bases). The CDR3 extends over 16 amino acids. The V end lost 0 bases, the J end lost 0 bases, and 9 bases lay between the germline ends. The germline V gene has CDR1 MNHEY and CDR2 SMNVEV (reference sequence). The CDR3 spells CASSLSRVSSYNEQFF. CDR3 sequence (DNA): TGTGCCAGCAGTTTATCGAGGGTGAGCTCCTACAATGAGCAGTTCTTC.

The chain couples TRBV4-1 to TRBJ1-2, with 7 bases aligning to TRBD1. Per the germline V gene, CDR1 is MGHRA and CDR2 is YSYEKL. The V and J ends lost 4 bases and 6 bases, in that order; junction bases with no gene match: 8. This CDR3 contains 14 residues. CDR3 coding DNA: TGCGCCAGCAGCCGGACAGGATCGCCCGATGGCTACACCTTC. Residues: CASSRTGSPDGYTF.